The entry below gives a single T cell receptor (beta chain) sequence along with its context. The sample belongs to a study of blood T cell repertoires in COVID-19. Study in general: Sources were T cells, B-cell-depleted T cells, or PBMCs; the material itself was cDNA or gDNA.

CDR3 length: 16 residues. The V gene end was trimmed by 5 bases and the J gene end by 10 bases; junction bases not matched to a gene: 15. Germline CDR1 is LNHDA and CDR2 is SQIVND (reference sequence). Per the study methods: By means of reference gene primer amplification, nucleated cell counts were estimated. Repertoires were generated with immunoSEQ multiplex PCR, while TCRdb's copy carries only in-frame clones and drops some. V and J calls and clone size are as listed in that table; D and trimming were resolved from the DNA. The sample consists of 150,000 to 200,000 clones, roughly 76% of them appearing once.

This clonotype was sampled from a woman aged 40 to 49 with COVID-19, enrolled during active disease. Sequencing used peripheral blood. This chain links TRBV19 with TRBJ2-1; 9 positions match TRBD2. The CDR3 nucleotides read TGTGCCAGTAGTCCAGCCGGGCTAGCGGGGATACAAGAGCAGTTCTTC. Residues: CASSPAGLAGIQEQFF.